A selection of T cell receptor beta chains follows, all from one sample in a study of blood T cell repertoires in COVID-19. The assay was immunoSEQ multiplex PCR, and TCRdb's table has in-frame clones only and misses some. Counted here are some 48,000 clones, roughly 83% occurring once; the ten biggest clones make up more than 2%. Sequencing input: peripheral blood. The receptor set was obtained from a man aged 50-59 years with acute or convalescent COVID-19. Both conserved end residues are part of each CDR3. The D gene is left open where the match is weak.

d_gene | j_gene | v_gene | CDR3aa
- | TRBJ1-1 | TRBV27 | CASSPGQRNTEAFF
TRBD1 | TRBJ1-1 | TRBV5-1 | CASSGSQGARTEAFF
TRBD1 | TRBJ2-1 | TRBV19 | CASSIRTGRYNEQFF
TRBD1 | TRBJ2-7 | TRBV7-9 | CASSLEQGFEQYF
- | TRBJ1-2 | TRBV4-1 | CASSQGQGGISGYTF
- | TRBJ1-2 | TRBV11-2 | CASSPLTGNGYGYTF
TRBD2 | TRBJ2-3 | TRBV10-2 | CASSDPRAGGTDTQYF
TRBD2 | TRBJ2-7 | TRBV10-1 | CASSEVAGGSPEQYF
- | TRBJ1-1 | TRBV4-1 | CASSQEIGGAFF
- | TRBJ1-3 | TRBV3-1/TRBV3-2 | CASSQDPTGSGNTIYF
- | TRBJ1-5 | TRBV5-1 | CARACPRENQPQHF
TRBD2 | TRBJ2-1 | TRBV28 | CASSFSSGGNNEQFF
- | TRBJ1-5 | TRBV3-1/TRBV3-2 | CASSQATFGQPQHF
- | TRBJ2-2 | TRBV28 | CASSAWAGTGELFF
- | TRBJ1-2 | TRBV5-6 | CASSRAGGRLDYGYTF
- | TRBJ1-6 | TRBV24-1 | CATSGPGQYNSPLHF
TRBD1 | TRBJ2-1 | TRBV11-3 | CASSKRQGYNEQFF
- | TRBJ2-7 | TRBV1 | CTSSHEGLAGAPYEQYF